This is a list of T cell receptor beta chains from one sample in a study of tumor and adjacent non-tumor tissue in lung cancer. TCRdb re-derived calls from the multiplex PCR reads in MiXCR, one entry per CDR3 protein. The sample shows 65,000 to 90,000 distinct CDR3 sequences, around 75% of them seen only once. Sequenced material: lung tumor tissue. The receptors were gathered from a woman between 45 and 65 years old with non-small cell lung cancer. Both conserved end residues are part of each CDR3. Each record gives: D gene, V gene, J gene, clone size, CDR3 DNA, CDR3 protein. The D gene is left open where the match is weak. Clone size is not always given. Where it is, it says once, few, many or a class for expanded clones.

D: NA; V: TRBV29-1; J: TRBJ1-3; size: NA; DNA: TGCCGCGTCAACTCGGGCAGCGCCTCTGGAAACACCATATATTTT; CDR3: CRVNSGSASGNTIYF
D: NA; V: TRBV29-1; J: TRBJ1-2; size: NA; DNA: TGCAACGTTGAAGAGTTCGGGGCAGTCTACTTC; CDR3: CNVEEFGAVYF
D: NA; V: TRBV4-2; J: TRBJ1-4; size: NA; DNA: TGTGTTAGCAGCCAATATTGGGATCTTAATGAAAAACTGTTTTTT; CDR3: CVSSQYWDLNEKLFF
D: NA; V: TRBV20-1; J: TRBJ2-7; size: NA; DNA: TGCAGTGCTAGATCAGTCGAGCGACTCCCCTACGAGCATTACTTC; CDR3: CSARSVERLPYEHYF
D: NA; V: TRBV20-1; J: TRBJ2-1; size: NA; DNA: TGCTGTGCTAATCCTAGTTGTGCCTACAATGAGCAGTTCTTC; CDR3: CCANPSCAYNEQFF
D: TRBD2; V: TRBV10-3; J: TRBJ2-1; size: NA; DNA: TGTACCATCAGTGAGTTCGGACTAGCAGGAGGAAGTGAGCAGTTCTTC; CDR3: CTISEFGLAGGSEQFF
D: NA; V: TRBV11-2; J: TRBJ2-2; size: NA; DNA: TGTGTCAGCAGCCTCTTCCTCCGACCGAACATCGGGGAGCTGTTTTTT; CDR3: CVSSLFLRPNIGELFF
D: NA; V: TRBV20-1; J: TRBJ1-5; size: NA; DNA: TGCAGTGCTCAAGACGAGGGTCGTGCTGGCAATCAGCCCCAGCATTTT; CDR3: CSAQDEGRAGNQPQHF
D: NA; V: TRBV15; J: TRBJ2-2; size: NA; DNA: TGTGCCACCACCAGAGATCAGGGGAGCGGGGAGCTGTTTTTT; CDR3: CATTRDQGSGELFF
D: NA; V: TRBV7-3; J: TRBJ1-1; size: NA; DNA: TGTGCCAGCAGCCCCCCGTGGAAGAAAGCTTTCTTT; CDR3: CASSPPWKKAFF
D: NA; V: TRBV20-1; J: TRBJ2-7; size: NA; DNA: TGCAGTGTCCGTATAGCCGCGGGTACGTACGAGCAATACTTC; CDR3: CSVRIAAGTYEQYF
D: NA; V: TRBV20-1; J: TRBJ2-7; size: NA; DNA: TGCAGTGCAGAAGACAGATTCGTCTCCTACGAGCAGTACTTC; CDR3: CSAEDRFVSYEQYF
D: TRBD2; V: TRBV28; J: TRBJ2-7; size: NA; DNA: TGTGCTAGCAGTTGGATTAGCGGGAGCTACGAGGAGTATTTC; CDR3: CASSWISGSYEEYF
D: NA; V: TRBV29-1; J: TRBJ1-2; size: NA; DNA: TGCAGCGTTGAAGTAGAAGGGGTGGACTACGGCTACACCTTC; CDR3: CSVEVEGVDYGYTF
D: NA; V: TRBV20-1; J: TRBJ2-1; size: NA; DNA: TGCAGTACTAGAGATTGGGGCGGAGCTGGAGGGAAGAGGTACAATGAGCAATTCTTC; CDR3: CSTRDWGGAGGKRYNEQFF
D: NA; V: TRBV20-1; J: TRBJ2-1; size: NA; DNA: TGCAGTGGTAGAGATAGTAGTCACCCCGGGTACAATGAGAAGTTCTTC; CDR3: CSGRDSSHPGYNEKFF
D: TRBD1; V: TRBV24-1; J: TRBJ2-5; size: many; DNA: TGTGCCACCAGTGATTCGAACAAGGGGGCTTCAGAGACCCAGTACTTC; CDR3: CATSDSNKGASETQYF
D: NA; V: TRBV20-1; J: TRBJ2-1; size: NA; DNA: TGCAGTGCCAGTGGGGCTGACTATCTTGAGCAGTTCTTC; CDR3: CSASGADYLEQFF
D: NA; V: TRBV11-2; J: TRBJ2-7; size: NA; DNA: TGTGCCAACAGCACCGACAGAGGCTACGAGCAATACTTC; CDR3: CANSTDRGYEQYF
D: NA; V: TRBV11-2; J: TRBJ2-5; size: few; DNA: TGTGCCAGCAGCTTAGAACAACTCCAAGAGCCCCAGTATTTC; CDR3: CASSLEQLQEPQYF
D: NA; V: TRBV11-1; J: TRBJ2-7; size: medium-sized; DNA: TGTGCCAGCAGCCTAGGTGGGAACTACGAGCAGTACTTC; CDR3: CASSLGGNYEQYF
D: NA; V: TRBV28; J: TRBJ2-2; size: NA; DNA: TGTGCCAGCAGACCAACAAACATCGAGGAGCTGTTTTTT; CDR3: CASRPTNIEELFF
D: TRBD2; V: TRBV10-3; J: TRBJ2-1; size: NA; DNA: TGTGCCATCAGTGAACTCCCGGGACTAGCGGGAGGAGGATCCTACAACGAGCAGTTATTC; CDR3: CAISELPGLAGGGSYNEQLF
D: NA; V: TRBV6-6; J: TRBJ2-1; size: NA; DNA: TGTGCCAGAAGTTACCCGGGGTCTAGGAATGAGAAGTTCTTC; CDR3: CARSYPGSRNEKFF
D: NA; V: TRBV29-1; J: TRBJ2-5; size: once; DNA: TGCAGCGGGAGACTAACGCCGGAGACCCAGTACTTC; CDR3: CSGRLTPETQYF
D: NA; V: TRBV4-3; J: TRBJ2-6; size: NA; DNA: TGCGCCGGCAGCCAAGATGCAGGTTTATCTGGGGCCAACGTCCTGACTTTC; CDR3: CAGSQDAGLSGANVLTF
D: NA; V: TRBV24-1; J: TRBJ2-1; size: NA; DNA: TGTGCCACTAGTAAGGCCAGCAGCAGATCCTACATTGAACAGTTCTTC; CDR3: CATSKASSRSYIEQFF
D: NA; V: TRBV29-1; J: TRBJ2-1; size: NA; DNA: TGCAGCGTTGAACTTCCGGCGGGACCCCGTGATGAGCGGTCCTTC; CDR3: CSVELPAGPRDERSF
D: NA; V: TRBV11-2; J: TRBJ2-1; size: many; DNA: TGTGCCAGCAGCTTAGAAGGATTAGCTTTGTACAATGAGCAGTTCTTC; CDR3: CASSLEGLALYNEQFF
D: NA; V: TRBV29-1; J: TRBJ2-7; size: NA; DNA: TGCAACATTGCCATAAGGGACGAGACCTACGAGCAGTACTTC; CDR3: CNIAIRDETYEQYF
D: NA; V: TRBV11-2; J: TRBJ2-1; size: NA; DNA: TGTGTCAGCATGAGACTACCTGACGAGCAGCTCTTC; CDR3: CVSMRLPDEQLF
D: TRBD1; V: TRBV29-1; J: TRBJ2-3; size: NA; DNA: TGCATCTCGACAGGGTCCGTCGCAGATACGCAATATTTT; CDR3: CISTGSVADTQYF
D: NA; V: TRBV10-2; J: TRBJ2-7; size: once; DNA: TGCGCCAGTAGTGAGGACGGTTACGAGCAGTACTTC; CDR3: CASSEDGYEQYF
D: NA; V: TRBV20-1; J: TRBJ2-5; size: NA; DNA: TGCAGTGCTCCACCGGGAGAGAGTAGACAAGAGACCCAGTACTTC; CDR3: CSAPPGESRQETQYF
D: NA; V: TRBV20-1; J: TRBJ2-2; size: NA; DNA: TGCAGTGCCACCCCGAAAGGGAGTCTTGGCGCCGGGGAGCTGTTTTTT; CDR3: CSATPKGSLGAGELFF
D: NA; V: TRBV28; J: TRBJ1-1; size: NA; DNA: TGTGCCAGCAGTTTAAGTGGCGGCCTCACTGAAGGTATCTTT; CDR3: CASSLSGGLTEGIF
D: NA; V: TRBV20-1; J: TRBJ2-1; size: NA; DNA: TGCAGTGTTAGAGATAACTCCGGGTTGGCGGCATTTACCTACTACAATGAACAGTTCTTC; CDR3: CSVRDNSGLAAFTYYNEQFF
D: TRBD1; V: TRBV20-1; J: TRBJ2-2; size: NA; DNA: TGCAGTGCTAGAGGACAGGGGGCGCTCGGGTGGCTGTTTTTT; CDR3: CSARGQGALGWLFF
D: TRBD2; V: TRBV6-6; J: TRBJ2-7; size: NA; DNA: TGTGCCAGCCGTTACTCGACTAGCGGGAGTTACGAGCAGTATTTC; CDR3: CASRYSTSGSYEQYF
D: NA; V: TRBV20-1; J: TRBJ2-3; size: once; DNA: TGCAGTACTAGTTCCCGACAGGGGGCGGTAGCGGGAGTGACTAGCACAGATACGCAATATTTT; CDR3: CSTSSRQGAVAGVTSTDTQYF
D: TRBD1; V: TRBV6-5; J: TRBJ2-3; size: NA; DNA: TGTGCCAGCAGCCGGACAGGAAGGGACATAAATACGCAGTATTTT; CDR3: CASSRTGRDINTQYF
D: TRBD2; V: TRBV20-1; J: TRBJ2-1; size: few; DNA: TGCGGTGTTACAAGACTAGCTTCGAATGAGCAGTTCTTC; CDR3: CGVTRLASNEQFF